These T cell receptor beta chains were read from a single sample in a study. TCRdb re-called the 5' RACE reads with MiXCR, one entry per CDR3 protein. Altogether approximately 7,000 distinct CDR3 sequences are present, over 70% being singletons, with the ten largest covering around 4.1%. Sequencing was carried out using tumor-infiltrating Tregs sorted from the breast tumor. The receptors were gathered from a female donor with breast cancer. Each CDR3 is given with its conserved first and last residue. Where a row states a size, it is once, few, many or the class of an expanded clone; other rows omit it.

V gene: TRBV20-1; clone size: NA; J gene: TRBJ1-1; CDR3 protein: CSAKGAAPHTEAFF
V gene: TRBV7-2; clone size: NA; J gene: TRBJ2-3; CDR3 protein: CASSLAPATGATDTQYF
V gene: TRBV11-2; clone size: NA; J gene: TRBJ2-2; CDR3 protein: CASSFTGEIGTGELFF
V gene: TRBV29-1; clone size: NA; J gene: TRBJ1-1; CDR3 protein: CSVTGGTEAFF
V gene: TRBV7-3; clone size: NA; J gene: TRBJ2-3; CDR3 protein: CASSLTSAGTDTQYF
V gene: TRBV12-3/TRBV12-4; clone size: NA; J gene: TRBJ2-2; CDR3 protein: CASRMTSPGELFF
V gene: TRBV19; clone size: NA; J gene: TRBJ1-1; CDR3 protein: CASSIVILRAGADTEAFF
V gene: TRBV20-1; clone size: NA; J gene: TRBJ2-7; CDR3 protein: CSAPDRVFYEQYF
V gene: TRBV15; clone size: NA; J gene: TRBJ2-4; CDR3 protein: CATSRDPGGWDIQYF
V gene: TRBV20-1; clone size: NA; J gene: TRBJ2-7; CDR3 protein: CSAHPPGQGAGEQYF
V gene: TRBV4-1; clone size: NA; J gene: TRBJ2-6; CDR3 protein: CASSLGTGNSGANVLTF
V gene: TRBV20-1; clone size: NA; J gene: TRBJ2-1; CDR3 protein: CSAVRGIRRNEQFF
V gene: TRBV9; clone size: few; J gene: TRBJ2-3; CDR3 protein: CASSVMTDTQYF
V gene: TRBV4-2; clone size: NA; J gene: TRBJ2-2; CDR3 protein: CASSQVVGSANTGELFF
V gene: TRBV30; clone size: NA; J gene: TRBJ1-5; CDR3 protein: CAWSGQGHQPQHF
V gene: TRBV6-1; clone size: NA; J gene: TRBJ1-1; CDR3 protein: CASSISGWATDTEAFF
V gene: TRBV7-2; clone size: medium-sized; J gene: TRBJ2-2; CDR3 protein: CASSLFGAPNTGELFF
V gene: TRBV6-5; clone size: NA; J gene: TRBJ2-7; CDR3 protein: CASSSTGGGYEQYF
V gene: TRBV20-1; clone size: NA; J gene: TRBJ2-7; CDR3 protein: CSAKPTGQGYEQYF
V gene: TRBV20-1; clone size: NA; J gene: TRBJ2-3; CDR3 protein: CSASGIEDSTDTQYF
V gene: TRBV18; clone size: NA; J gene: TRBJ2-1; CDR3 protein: CASSPQLQRDTYNEQFF
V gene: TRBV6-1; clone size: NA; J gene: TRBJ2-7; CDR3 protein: CASSAETEQYF
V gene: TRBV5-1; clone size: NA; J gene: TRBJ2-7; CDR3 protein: CANSLTGPPYEQYF
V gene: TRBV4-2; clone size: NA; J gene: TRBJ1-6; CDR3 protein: CASSQEGTGNSPLHF
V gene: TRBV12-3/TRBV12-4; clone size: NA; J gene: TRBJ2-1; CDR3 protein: CASSRNDNEQFF
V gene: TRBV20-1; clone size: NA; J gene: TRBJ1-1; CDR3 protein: CSASRGSDTEAFF
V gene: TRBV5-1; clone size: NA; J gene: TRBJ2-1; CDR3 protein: CASSLSGSGHNEQFF
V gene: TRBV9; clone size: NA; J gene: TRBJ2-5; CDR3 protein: CASSLRPQETQYF
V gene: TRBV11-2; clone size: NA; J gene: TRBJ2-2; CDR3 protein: CASSLTSGNTGELFF
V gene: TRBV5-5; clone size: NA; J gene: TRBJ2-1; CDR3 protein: CASSPLSGHRWNEQFF
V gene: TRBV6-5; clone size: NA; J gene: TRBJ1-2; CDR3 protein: CASSYEGRAYTF
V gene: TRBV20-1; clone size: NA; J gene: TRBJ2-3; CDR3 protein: CSALRSVSMADTQYF
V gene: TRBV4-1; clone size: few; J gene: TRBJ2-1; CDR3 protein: CASSQDGLVSQFF
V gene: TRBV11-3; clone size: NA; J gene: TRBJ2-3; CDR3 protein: CASSLIGMDTQYF
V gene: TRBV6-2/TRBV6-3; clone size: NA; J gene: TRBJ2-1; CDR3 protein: CASRPSGRTEQFF